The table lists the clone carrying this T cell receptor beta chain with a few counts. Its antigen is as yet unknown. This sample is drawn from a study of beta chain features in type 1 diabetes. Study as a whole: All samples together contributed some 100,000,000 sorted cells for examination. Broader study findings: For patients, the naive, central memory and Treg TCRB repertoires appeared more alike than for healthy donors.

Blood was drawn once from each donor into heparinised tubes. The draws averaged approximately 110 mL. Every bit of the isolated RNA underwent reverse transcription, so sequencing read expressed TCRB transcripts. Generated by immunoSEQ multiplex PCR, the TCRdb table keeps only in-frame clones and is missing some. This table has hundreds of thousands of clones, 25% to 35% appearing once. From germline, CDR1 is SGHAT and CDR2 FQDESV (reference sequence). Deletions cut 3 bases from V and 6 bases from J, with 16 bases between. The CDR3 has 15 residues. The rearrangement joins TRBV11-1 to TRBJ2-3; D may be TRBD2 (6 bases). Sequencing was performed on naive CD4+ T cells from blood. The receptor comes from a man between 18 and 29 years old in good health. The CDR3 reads CASSFRDSRSDTQYF. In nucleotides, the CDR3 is TGTGCCAGCAGCTTCCGGGACTCCCGTTCGGATACGCAGTATTTT.